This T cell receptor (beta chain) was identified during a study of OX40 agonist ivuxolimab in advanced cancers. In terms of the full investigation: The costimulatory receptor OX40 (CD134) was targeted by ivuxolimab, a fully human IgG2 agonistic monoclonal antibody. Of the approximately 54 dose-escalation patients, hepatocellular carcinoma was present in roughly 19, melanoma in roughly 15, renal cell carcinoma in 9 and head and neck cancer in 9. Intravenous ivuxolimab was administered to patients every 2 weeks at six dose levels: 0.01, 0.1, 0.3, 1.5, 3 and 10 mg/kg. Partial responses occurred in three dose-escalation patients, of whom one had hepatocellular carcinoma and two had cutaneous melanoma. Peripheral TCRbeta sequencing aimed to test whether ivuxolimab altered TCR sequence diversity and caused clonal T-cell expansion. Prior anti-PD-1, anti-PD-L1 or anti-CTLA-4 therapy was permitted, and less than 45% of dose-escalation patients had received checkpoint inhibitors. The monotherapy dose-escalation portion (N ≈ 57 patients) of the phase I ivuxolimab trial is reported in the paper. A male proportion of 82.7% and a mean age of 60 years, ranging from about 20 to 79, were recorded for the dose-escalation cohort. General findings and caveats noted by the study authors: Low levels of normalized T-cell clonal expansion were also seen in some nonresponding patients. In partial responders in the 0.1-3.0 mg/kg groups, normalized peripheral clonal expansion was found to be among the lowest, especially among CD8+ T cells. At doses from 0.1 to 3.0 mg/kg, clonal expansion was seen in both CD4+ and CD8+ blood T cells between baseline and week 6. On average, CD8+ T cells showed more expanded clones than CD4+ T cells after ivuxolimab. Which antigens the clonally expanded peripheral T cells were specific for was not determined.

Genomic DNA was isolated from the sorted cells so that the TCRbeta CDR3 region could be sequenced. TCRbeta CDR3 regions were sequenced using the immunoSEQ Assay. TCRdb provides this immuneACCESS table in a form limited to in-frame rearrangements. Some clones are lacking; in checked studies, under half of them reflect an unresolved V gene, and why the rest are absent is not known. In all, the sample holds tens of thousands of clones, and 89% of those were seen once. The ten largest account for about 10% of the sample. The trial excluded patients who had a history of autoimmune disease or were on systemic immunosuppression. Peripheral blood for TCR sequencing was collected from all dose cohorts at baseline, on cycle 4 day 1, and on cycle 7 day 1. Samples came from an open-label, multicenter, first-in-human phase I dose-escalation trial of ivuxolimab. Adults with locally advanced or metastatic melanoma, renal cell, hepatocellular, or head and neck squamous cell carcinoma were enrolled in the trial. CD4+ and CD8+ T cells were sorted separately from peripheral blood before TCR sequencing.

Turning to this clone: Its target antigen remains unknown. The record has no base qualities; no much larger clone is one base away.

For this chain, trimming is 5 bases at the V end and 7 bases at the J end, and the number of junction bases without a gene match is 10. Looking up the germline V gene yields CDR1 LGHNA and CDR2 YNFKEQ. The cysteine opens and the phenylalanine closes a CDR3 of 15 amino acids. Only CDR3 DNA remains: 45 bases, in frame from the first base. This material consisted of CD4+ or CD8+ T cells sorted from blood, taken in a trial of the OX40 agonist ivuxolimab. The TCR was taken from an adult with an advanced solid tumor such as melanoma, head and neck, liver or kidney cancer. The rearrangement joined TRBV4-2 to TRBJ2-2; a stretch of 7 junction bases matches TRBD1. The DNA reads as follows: TGTGCCAGCAGCACCCAGGGGGTGCGTGACGGGGAGCTGTTTTTT. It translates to CASSTQGVRDGELFF.